This T cell receptor (beta chain) appears in the sequencing data of a study of vaccination and CD4 T cells after COVID-19. Researchers used the Oncomine TCR Beta short-read assay to sequence DNA from cultured CD4+ T cells. TCRdb called the PCR reads again in MiXCR, with one record for every CDR3 protein. The table lists some 25,000 distinct CDR3 sequences, roughly 64% of them singletons. About this clonotype itself: Its antigen is still unknown.

The treatment here: roughly 11-day PBMC culture with coronavirus spike peptide pools or control peptides (ViraFEST assay). Before TCRs were sequenced, ViraFEST expanded antigen-specific T cells with peptide pools. The cultures had half their medium swapped for fresh IL-2 medium on days 3 and 7. Germline V gives CDR1 KGHSH, CDR2 LQKENI. Trimming cost V 9 bases and J 0 bases, with 11 bases left between them. The CDR3 is 13 amino acids. Sequenced sample: CD4+ T cells from blood, cultured in vitro. The rearrangement links TRBV18 to TRBJ1-1; no firm D call. This receptor was taken from a human donor who had recovered from COVID-19. The CDR3 region is CASQQTMNTEAFF. CDR3 DNA: TGTGCCAGTCAACAGACTATGAACACTGAAGCTTTCTTT.